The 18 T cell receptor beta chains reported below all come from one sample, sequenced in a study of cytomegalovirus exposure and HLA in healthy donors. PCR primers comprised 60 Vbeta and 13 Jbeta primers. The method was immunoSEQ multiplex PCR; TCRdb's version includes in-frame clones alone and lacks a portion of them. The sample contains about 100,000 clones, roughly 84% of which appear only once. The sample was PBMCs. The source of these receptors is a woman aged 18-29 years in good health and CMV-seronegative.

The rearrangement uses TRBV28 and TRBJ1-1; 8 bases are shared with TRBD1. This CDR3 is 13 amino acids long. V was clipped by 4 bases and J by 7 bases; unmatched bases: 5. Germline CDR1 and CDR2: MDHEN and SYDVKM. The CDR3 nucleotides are TGTGCCAGCAGTTCCGGGACAGGATTTGAAGCTTTCTTT. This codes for CASSSGTGFEAFF.

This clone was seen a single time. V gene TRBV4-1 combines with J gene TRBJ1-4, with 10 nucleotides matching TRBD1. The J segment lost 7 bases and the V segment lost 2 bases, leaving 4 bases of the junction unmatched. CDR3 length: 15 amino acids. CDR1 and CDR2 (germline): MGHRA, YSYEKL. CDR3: CASSQLTGGFEKLFF. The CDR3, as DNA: TGCGCCAGCAGCCAACTGACAGGGGGCTTTGAAAAACTGTTTTTT.

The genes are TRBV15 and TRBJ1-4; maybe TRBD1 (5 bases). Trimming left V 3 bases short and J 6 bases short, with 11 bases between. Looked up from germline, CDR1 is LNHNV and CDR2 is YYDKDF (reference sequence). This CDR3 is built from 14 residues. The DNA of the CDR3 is TGTGCCACCAGCAGCAGGGTAGACCATGAAAAACTGTTTTTT. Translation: CATSSRVDHEKLFF.

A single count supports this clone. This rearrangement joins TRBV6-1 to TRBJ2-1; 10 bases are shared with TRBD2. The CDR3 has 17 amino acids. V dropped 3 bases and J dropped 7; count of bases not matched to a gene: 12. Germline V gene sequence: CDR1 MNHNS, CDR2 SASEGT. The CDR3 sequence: CASSDVQVAGGVNEQFF. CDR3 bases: TGTGCCAGCAGTGACGTCCAGGTAGCGGGAGGTGTAAATGAGCAGTTCTTC.

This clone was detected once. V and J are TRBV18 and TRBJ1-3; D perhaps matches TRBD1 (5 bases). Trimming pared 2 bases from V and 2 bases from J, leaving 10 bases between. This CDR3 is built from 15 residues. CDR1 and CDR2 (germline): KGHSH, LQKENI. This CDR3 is CASSPAAGPGNTIYF. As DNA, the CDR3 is TGTGCCAGCTCACCAGCGGCAGGGCCTGGAAACACCATATATTTT.

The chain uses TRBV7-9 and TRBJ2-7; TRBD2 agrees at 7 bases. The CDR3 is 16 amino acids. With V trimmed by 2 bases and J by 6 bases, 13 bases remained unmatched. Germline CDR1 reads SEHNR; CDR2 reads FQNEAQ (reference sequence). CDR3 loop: CASSLFRSLGGGEQYF. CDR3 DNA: TGTGCCAGCAGCTTATTTAGGTCGTTAGGCGGGGGCGAGCAGTACTTC.

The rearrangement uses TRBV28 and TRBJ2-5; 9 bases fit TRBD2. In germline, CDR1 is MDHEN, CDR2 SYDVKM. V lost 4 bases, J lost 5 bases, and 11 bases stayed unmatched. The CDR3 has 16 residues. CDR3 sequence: CASSSPRAGGGETQYF. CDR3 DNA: TGTGCCAGCAGTTCCCCCAGGGCGGGAGGGGGTGAGACCCAGTACTTC.

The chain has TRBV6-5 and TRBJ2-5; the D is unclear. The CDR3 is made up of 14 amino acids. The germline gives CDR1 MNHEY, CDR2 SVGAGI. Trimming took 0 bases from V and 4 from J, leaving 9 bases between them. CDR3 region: CASSYSGRRETQYF. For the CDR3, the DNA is TGTGCCAGCAGTTACTCCGGAAGGAGAGAGACCCAGTACTTC.

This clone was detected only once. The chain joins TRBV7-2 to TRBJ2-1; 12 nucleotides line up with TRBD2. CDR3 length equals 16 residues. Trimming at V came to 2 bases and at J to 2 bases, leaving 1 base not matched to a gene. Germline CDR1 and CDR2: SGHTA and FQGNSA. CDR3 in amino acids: CASSLSSGGAYNEQFF. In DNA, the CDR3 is TGTGCCAGCAGCTTATCTAGCGGGGGGGCCTACAATGAGCAGTTCTTC.

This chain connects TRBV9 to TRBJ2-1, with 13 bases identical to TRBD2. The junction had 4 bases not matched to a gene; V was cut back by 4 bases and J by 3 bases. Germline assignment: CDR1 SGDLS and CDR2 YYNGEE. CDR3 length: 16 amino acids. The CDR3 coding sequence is TGTGCCAGCAGCTGGGGGACTAGCGGGGACTACAATGAGCAGTTCTTC. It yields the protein CASSWGTSGDYNEQFF.

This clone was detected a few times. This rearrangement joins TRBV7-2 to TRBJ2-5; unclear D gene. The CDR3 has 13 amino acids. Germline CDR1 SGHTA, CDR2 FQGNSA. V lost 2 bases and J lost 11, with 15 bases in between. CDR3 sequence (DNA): TGTGCCAGCAGCTTACTCTTGACTCATGAGCAGTACTTC. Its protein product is CASSLLLTHEQYF.

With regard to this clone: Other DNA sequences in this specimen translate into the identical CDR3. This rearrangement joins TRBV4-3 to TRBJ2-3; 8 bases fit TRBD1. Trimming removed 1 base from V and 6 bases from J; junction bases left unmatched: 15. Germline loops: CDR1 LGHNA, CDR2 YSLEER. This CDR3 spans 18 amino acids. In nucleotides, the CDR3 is TGCGCCAGCAGCCAAGGCGCAGGGGGCGCGTTTGGGATGGATACGCAGTATTTT. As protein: CASSQGAGGAFGMDTQYF.

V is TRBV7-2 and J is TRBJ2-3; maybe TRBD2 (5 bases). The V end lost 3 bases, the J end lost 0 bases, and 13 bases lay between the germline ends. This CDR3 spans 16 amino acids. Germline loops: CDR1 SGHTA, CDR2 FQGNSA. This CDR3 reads CASSFSRGPSTDTQYF. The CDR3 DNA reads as TGTGCCAGCAGCTTCTCTAGAGGGCCTAGCACAGATACGCAGTATTTT.

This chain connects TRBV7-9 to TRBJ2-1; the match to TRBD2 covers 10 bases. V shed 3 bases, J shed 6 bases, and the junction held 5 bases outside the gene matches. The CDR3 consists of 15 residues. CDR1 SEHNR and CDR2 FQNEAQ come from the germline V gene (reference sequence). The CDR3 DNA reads TGTGCCAGCAGCTTCGCTAGCGGGAGCCGCAATGAGCAGTTCTTC. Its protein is CASSFASGSRNEQFF.

For the CDR3, the DNA is TGCAGCGCCGGGTGGGCGGGCACTGAAGCTTTCTTT. This gives the protein CSAGWAGTEAFF. The genes are TRBV29-1 and TRBJ1-1; D remains ambiguous. V lost 7 bases and J lost 4, with 13 bases in between. Germline-derived CDR1 and CDR2 are SQVTM and ANQGSEA. The CDR3 is 12 residues long.

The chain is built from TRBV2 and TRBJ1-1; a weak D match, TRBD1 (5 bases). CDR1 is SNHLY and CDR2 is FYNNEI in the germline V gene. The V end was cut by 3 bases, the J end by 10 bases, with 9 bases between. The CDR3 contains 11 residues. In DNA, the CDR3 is TGTGCCAGCAGTGAGAGAAGGGGAGCTTTCTTT. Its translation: CASSERRGAFF.

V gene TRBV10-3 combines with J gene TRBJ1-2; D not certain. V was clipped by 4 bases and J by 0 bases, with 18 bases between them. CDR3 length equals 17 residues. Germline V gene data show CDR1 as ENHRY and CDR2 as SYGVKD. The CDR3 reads CAISALGTANTNYGYTF. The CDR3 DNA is TGTGCCATCAGTGCCCTAGGCACCGCTAATACTAACTATGGCTACACCTTC.

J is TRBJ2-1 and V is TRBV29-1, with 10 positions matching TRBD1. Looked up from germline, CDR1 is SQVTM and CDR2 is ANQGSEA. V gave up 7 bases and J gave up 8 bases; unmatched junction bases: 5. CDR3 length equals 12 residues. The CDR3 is CSASGQGYEQFF. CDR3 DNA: TGCAGCGCCTCGGGACAGGGGTATGAGCAGTTCTTC.